These T cell receptor beta chains were read from a single sample in a study of beta chain features in type 1 diabetes. Assay: immunoSEQ multiplex PCR; the TCRdb copy retains only in-frame clones and omits some. The table shows under 450,000 clones, with over 11% occurring only once. Sequenced input: naive CD4+ T cells from blood. The receptors were gathered from a man aged 30-40 years in good health. Both conserved end residues are part of each CDR3. The order of the fields is J gene, clone size, V gene, D gene, CDR3 protein, CDR3 DNA. The D gene is left open where the match is weak. A row's size may be missing; if present it is once, few, many or a size class.

>TRBJ1-2|-|TRBV7-9|-
CASSPDISRNGYTF
TGTGCCAGCAGCCCCGATATTTCCCGAAATGGCTACACCTTC
>TRBJ1-2|few|TRBV30|TRBD1
CAWRADREYGYTF
TGTGCCTGGAGGGCGGACAGGGAATATGGCTACACCTTC
>TRBJ1-4|few|TRBV7-2|-
CASSLGAPNRNEKLFF
TGTGCCAGCAGCTTAGGGGCGCCGAACCGGAATGAAAAACTGTTTTTT
>TRBJ2-3|few|TRBV5-1|TRBD2
CASSLLAGGTDTQYF
TGCGCCAGCAGCTTACTAGCGGGAGGCACAGATACGCAGTATTTT
>TRBJ2-4|few|TRBV30|-
CAWKTGINIQYF
TGTGCCTGGAAAACAGGGATAAACATTCAGTACTTC
>TRBJ1-1|few|TRBV4-2|-
CASSQDPEPNTEAFF
TGTGCCAGCAGCCAAGACCCAGAACCGAACACTGAAGCTTTCTTT
>TRBJ1-1|-|TRBV20-1|-
CSARDTGTAFF
TGCAGTGCTAGAGATACAGGGACAGCTTTCTTT
>TRBJ2-7|few|TRBV7-2|TRBD1
CASSLGVGQGPYEQYF
TGTGCCAGCAGCTTAGGCGTGGGACAGGGCCCCTACGAGCAGTACTTC
>TRBJ2-1|few|TRBV29-1|-
CSVAREYNEQFF
TGCAGCGTTGCGAGAGAGTACAATGAGCAGTTCTTC
>TRBJ2-3|-|TRBV4-3|-
CASSPSFPGDTDTQYF
TGCGCCAGCAGCCCCTCTTTCCCGGGAGACACAGATACGCAGTATTTT
>TRBJ2-7|-|TRBV5-1|-
CASGSTGRSYEQYF
TGCGCCAGCGGATCGACAGGGAGGTCCTACGAGCAGTACTTC
>TRBJ2-1|few|TRBV7-9|TRBD2
CASSLNREGQNEQFF
TGTGCCAGCAGCTTAAACCGGGAGGGCCAGAATGAGCAGTTCTTC
>TRBJ2-1|-|TRBV7-2|TRBD2
CASSPPTPGGNEQFF
TGTGCCAGCAGCCCCCCCACCCCGGGGGGGAATGAGCAGTTCTTC
>TRBJ1-1|-|TRBV30|-
CAWSVKVTNTEAFF
TGTGCCTGGAGTGTAAAGGTTACGAACACTGAAGCTTTCTTT
>TRBJ2-1|-|TRBV6-5|TRBD2
CATLHGLAGVNEQFF
TGTGCCACCCTCCATGGACTAGCGGGGGTTAATGAGCAGTTCTTC
>TRBJ1-1|few|TRBV5-4|-
CASSLGDLTEAFF
TGTGCCAGCAGCTTGGGGGATTTAACTGAAGCTTTCTTT
>TRBJ2-6|few|TRBV9|-
CASSSIQGYSGANVLTF
TGTGCCAGCAGCTCGATACAGGGCTACTCTGGGGCCAACGTCCTGACTTTC
>TRBJ2-7|few|TRBV29-1|TRBD1
CSVAVGQSSYEQYF
TGCAGCGTTGCTGTGGGACAGTCTTCCTACGAGCAGTACTTC
>TRBJ1-1|-|TRBV4-2|TRBD1
CASSQNRDRNTEAFF
TGTGCCAGCAGCCAAAACCGGGACAGGAACACTGAAGCTTTCTTT
>TRBJ1-2|-|TRBV5-1|-
CASSLAGTGIYGYTF
TGCGCCAGCAGCTTGGCCGGTACAGGGATCTATGGCTACACCTTC
>TRBJ2-1|-|TRBV23-1|TRBD1
CASSQSRTGSNEQFF
TGCGCCAGCAGTCAATCTCGGACAGGGTCAAATGAGCAGTTCTTC
>TRBJ1-5|-|TRBV6-5|-
CASSYSRNQPQHF
TGTGCCAGCAGTTACTCGCGCAATCAGCCCCAGCATTTT
>TRBJ1-2|-|TRBV5-1|TRBD1
CASSQDRAQSGYTF
TGCGCCAGCAGCCAGGACAGGGCGCAAAGTGGCTACACCTTC
>TRBJ2-1|few|TRBV7-2|TRBD1
CASSPRSTGADEQFF
TGTGCCAGCAGCCCGCGATCGACAGGGGCCGATGAGCAGTTCTTC
>TRBJ1-2|-|TRBV29-1|-
CSVEYWNREDYGYTF
TGCAGCGTTGAGTACTGGAACAGGGAAGACTATGGCTACACCTTC
>TRBJ2-1|few|TRBV19|TRBD2
CASSRRTSGSSYNEQFF
TGTGCCAGTAGTAGAAGGACTAGCGGGAGCTCCTACAATGAGCAGTTCTTC
>TRBJ2-3|-|TRBV14|TRBD2
CASSQGYEREGQISTDTQYF
TGTGCCAGCAGCCAAGGATACGAGCGGGAGGGCCAAATCAGCACAGATACGCAGTATTTT
>TRBJ2-3|few|TRBV4-3|-
CASSQDARSTDTQYF
TGCGCCAGCAGCCAAGATGCCAGAAGCACAGATACGCAGTATTTT
>TRBJ1-5|few|TRBV27|-
CASSPRTRSGNQPQHF
TGTGCCAGCAGCCCTCGGACGCGAAGCGGCAATCAGCCCCAGCATTTT
>TRBJ2-6|-|TRBV11-2|-
CASSLDRGAGANVLTF
TGTGCCAGCAGCTTAGACAGGGGGGCTGGGGCCAACGTCCTGACTTTC
>TRBJ2-6|-|TRBV5-4|-
CASSHAGANVLTF
TGTGCCAGCAGCCATGCTGGGGCCAACGTCCTGACTTTC
>TRBJ2-4|few|TRBV18|-
CASSPSGVRTGNIQYF
TGTGCCAGCTCACCAAGCGGGGTGAGGACAGGAAACATTCAGTACTTC
>TRBJ2-1|few|TRBV2|-
CASSVSVASEFF
TGTGCCAGCAGTGTATCCGTTGCTAGCGAGTTCTTC
>TRBJ1-4|few|TRBV5-1|-
CASSLAPLPGEKLFF
TGCGCCAGCAGCTTGGCCCCTCTACCGGGTGAAAAACTGTTTTTT
>TRBJ2-3|-|TRBV28|TRBD1
CASSSQGVGDTQYF
TGTGCCAGCAGTTCACAGGGGGTAGGAGATACGCAGTATTTT
>TRBJ1-5|few|TRBV10-3|-
CAISEVQDRRNQPQHF
TGTGCCATCAGTGAGGTCCAGGACAGACGCAATCAGCCCCAGCATTTT
>TRBJ2-4|few|TRBV19|TRBD1
CASSLGQENIQYF
TGTGCCAGTAGCCTGGGACAGGAGAACATTCAGTACTTC
>TRBJ1-2|-|TRBV13|-
CASSVAGTIGGYTF
TGTGCCAGCAGCGTAGCCGGGACAATTGGTGGCTACACCTTC
>TRBJ2-1|-|TRBV7-8|-
CASSLAARMVNEQFF
TGTGCCAGCAGCTTAGCTGCTAGGATGGTCAATGAGCAGTTCTTC
>TRBJ2-2|-|TRBV9|TRBD2
CASSELAVLTGELFF
TGTGCCAGCAGCGAGCTAGCGGTCCTCACCGGGGAGCTGTTTTTT
>TRBJ1-2|few|TRBV7-2|-
CASRITGHGYTF
TGTGCCAGCAGGATTACAGGGCATGGCTACACCTTC